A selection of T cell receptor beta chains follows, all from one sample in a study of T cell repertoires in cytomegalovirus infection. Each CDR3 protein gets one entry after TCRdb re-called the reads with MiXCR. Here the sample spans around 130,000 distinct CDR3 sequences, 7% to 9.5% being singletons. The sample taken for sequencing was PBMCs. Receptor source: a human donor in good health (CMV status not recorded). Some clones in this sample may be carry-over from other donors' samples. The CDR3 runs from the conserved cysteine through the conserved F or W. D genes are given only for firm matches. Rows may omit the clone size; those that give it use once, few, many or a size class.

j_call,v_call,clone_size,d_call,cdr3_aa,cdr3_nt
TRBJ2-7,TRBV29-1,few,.,CSVQEPGEQYF,TGCAGCGTCCAAGAGCCAGGCGAGCAGTACTTC
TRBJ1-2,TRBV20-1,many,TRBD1,CSADRGGGYTF,TGCAGTGCTGACAGGGGCGGTGGCTACACCTTC
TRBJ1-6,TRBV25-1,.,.,CASSYSGTEGISPLHF,TGTGCCAGCAGTTATTCCGGGACGGAAGGGATTTCACCCCTCCACTTT
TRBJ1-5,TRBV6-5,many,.,CASSSTVSNQPQHF,TGTGCCAGCAGTTCGACAGTTAGCAATCAGCCCCAGCATTTT
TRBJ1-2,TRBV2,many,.,CASREQGSGGYTF,TGTGCCAGCAGAGAACAGGGATCCGGGGGCTACACCTTC
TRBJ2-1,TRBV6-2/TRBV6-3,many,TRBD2,CASSYPQYQGLAGSSYNEQFF,TGTGCCAGCAGTTACCCACAATACCAGGGACTAGCGGGTAGCTCCTACAATGAGCAGTTCTTC
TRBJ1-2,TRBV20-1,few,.,CSARQDLGYTF,TGCAGTGCTAGACAGGATCTTGGCTACACCTTC
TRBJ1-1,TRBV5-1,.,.,CASWDGLNTEAFF,TGCGCCAGCTGGGACGGCCTGAACACTGAAGCTTTCTTT
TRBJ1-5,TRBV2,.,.,CASREGHQPQHF,TGTGCCAGCAGGGAGGGCCATCAGCCCCAGCATTTT
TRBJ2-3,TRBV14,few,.,CASSQRRAYSTDTQYF,TGTGCCAGCAGCCAGAGAAGGGCCTATAGCACAGATACGCAGTATTTT
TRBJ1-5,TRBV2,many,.,CASSDGINSNQPQHF,TGTGCCAGCAGTGATGGAATAAATAGCAATCAGCCCCAGCATTTT
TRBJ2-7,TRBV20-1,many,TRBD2,CSARDVASGSYEQYF,TGCAGTGCTAGAGATGTAGCTAGCGGGTCCTACGAGCAGTACTTC
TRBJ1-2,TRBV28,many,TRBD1,CASSSFGGGTGRGYTF,TGTGCCAGCAGTTCCTTCGGGGGCGGGACAGGTCGTGGCTACACCTTC
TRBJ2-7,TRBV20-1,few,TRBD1,CSADPGDRVTYEQYF,TGCAGTGCTGACCCGGGGGACAGGGTGACCTACGAGCAGTACTTC
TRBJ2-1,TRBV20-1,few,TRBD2,CSARDRLAGVEQFF,TGCAGTGCTAGAGATAGGCTAGCGGGGGTAGAGCAGTTCTTC
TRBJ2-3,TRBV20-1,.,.,CSARDSGGIGNTQYF,TGCAGTGCTAGAGATAGTGGAGGGATTGGAAATACGCAGTATTTT
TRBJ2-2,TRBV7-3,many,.,CASSPLGPGELFF,TGTGCCAGCAGCCCCTTGGGACCCGGGGAGCTGTTTTTT
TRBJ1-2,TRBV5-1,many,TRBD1,CASSATGGAHYGYTF,TGCGCCAGCAGCGCCACAGGGGGCGCCCACTATGGCTACACCTTC
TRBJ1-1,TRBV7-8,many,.,CASSSRLSLGTEAFF,TGTGCCAGCAGCTCACGACTGAGCTTGGGCACTGAAGCTTTCTTT
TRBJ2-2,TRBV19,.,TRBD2,CASSLPGLRYTGELFF,TGTGCCAGTAGTCTACCGGGACTAAGGTACACCGGGGAGCTGTTTTTT
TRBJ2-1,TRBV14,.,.,CASSQIGLTFNEQFF,TGTGCCAGCAGCCAAATCGGCCTAACCTTCAATGAGCAGTTCTTC
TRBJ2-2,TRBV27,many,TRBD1,CASSSTGGSGTGELFF,TGTGCCAGCAGTTCGACAGGGGGATCGGGCACCGGGGAGCTGTTTTTT
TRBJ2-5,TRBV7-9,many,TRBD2,CATETSEVGTQYF,TGTGCCACCGAGACTAGCGAGGTTGGGACCCAGTACTTC
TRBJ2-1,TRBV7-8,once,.,CASSLAGAGANNDQFF,TGTGCCAGCAGCTTAGCGGGGGCGGGGGCTAATAATGACCAGTTCTTC
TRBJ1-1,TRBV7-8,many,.,CASSFGQGHTEAFF,TGTGCCAGCAGCTTTGGGCAGGGCCACACTGAAGCTTTCTTT
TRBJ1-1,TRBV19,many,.,CASSIGLTGTEAFF,TGTGCCAGTAGTATAGGCCTAACGGGCACTGAAGCTTTCTTT
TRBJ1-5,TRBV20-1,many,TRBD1,CSASPTGALNQPQHF,TGCAGTGCTAGCCCGACAGGGGCCCTCAATCAGCCCCAGCATTTT
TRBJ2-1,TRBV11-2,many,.,CASSWGRANEQFF,TGTGCCAGCAGCTGGGGTCGGGCCAATGAGCAGTTCTTC
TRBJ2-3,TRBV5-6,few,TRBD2,CASSRSSGGVGTDTQYF,TGTGCCAGCAGCCGGTCTAGCGGGGGGGTAGGCACAGATACGCAGTATTTT
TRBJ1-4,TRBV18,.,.,CASSPSRVGANEKLFF,TGTGCCAGCTCACCATCCAGGGTAGGGGCGAATGAAAAACTGTTTTTT
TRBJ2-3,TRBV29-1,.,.,CSVDTDVGYF,TGCAGCGTTGACACCGACGTTGGGTATTTT
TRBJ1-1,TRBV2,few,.,CASIHKEGNTEAFF,TGTGCCAGCATTCATAAGGAGGGGAACACTGAAGCTTTCTTT
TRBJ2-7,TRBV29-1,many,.,CSVATIYEQYF,TGCAGCGTTGCAACCATCTACGAGCAGTACTTC
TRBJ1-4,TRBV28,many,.,CASSSLGATNEKLFF,TGTGCCAGCAGTTCTTTAGGGGCAACTAATGAAAAACTGTTTTTT
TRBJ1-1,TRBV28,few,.,CASTYMGAGNTEAFF,TGTGCCAGCACCTATATGGGGGCCGGTAACACTGAAGCTTTCTTT
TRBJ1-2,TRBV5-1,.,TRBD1,CASSLVTGEEYGYTF,TGCGCCAGCAGCTTGGTGACAGGGGAAGAGTATGGCTACACCTTC
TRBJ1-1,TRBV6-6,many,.,CASSRDSWDTEAFF,TGTGCCAGCAGCCGAGACAGTTGGGACACTGAAGCTTTCTTT
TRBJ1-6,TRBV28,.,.,CASSLGGLNYNSPLHF,TGTGCCAGCAGTTTGGGGGGCCTCAACTATAATTCACCCCTCCACTTT
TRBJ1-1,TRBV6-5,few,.,CASSYQKNTEAFF,TGTGCCAGCAGTTACCAGAAGAACACTGAAGCTTTCTTT
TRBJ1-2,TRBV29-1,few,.,CSVDPGYTF,TGCAGCGTTGACCCCGGCTACACCTTC
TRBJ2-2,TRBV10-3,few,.,CAISESSVGNGELFF,TGTGCCATCAGTGAGTCGTCGGTGGGAAACGGGGAGCTGTTTTTT
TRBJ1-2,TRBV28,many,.,CASSSEGVLGYTF,TGTGCCAGCAGTTCGGAGGGTGTCCTTGGCTACACCTTC
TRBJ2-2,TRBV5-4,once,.,CASSLDFTNTGELFF,TGTGCCAGCAGCTTGGACTTCACGAACACCGGGGAGCTGTTTTTT
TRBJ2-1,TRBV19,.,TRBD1,CATGTGVYNEQFF,TGTGCCACTGGGACAGGCGTCTACAATGAGCAGTTCTTC
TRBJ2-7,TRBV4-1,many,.,CASSQRYRDLSSYEQYF,TGCGCCAGCAGCCAAAGATACCGGGACTTAAGCTCCTACGAGCAGTACTTC